This T cell receptor (beta chain) was recorded in a study of early T cells in non-severe SARS-CoV-2 infection. The germline V gene encodes CDR1 SQVTM and CDR2 ANQGSEA. V trimming: 7 bases; J trimming: 8 bases; junction bases outside the gene matches: 15. The CDR3 contains 14 residues. TCRdb independently ran MiXCR on the 5' RACE reads; one entry per CDR3 protein. The sample carries 50,000 to 60,000 distinct CDR3 sequences, 11% recorded once. Material: whole blood. The rearrangement joins TRBV29-1 to TRBJ1-2; 8 nucleotides align to TRBD1. The clonotype originates from an adult who was a healthcare worker with PCR-confirmed SARS-CoV-2 infection or an uninfected control (not recorded which). CDR3: CSADRVQEVDGYTF. CDR3 in DNA: TGCAGCGCGGACAGGGTCCAGGAAGTGGACGGCTACACCTTC. The whole variable domain, remainder taken from reference TRBV29-1 and TRBJ1-2, is SAVISQKPSRDICQRGTSLTIQCQVDSQVTMMFWYRQQPGQSLTLIATANQGSEATYESGFVIDKFPISRPNLTFSTLTVSNMSPEDSSIYLCSADRVQEVDGYTFGSGTRLTVV.